This TCR beta chain appears in the sequencing data of a study of vaccination and CD4 T cells after COVID-19. TCRdb re-called the PCR reads with MiXCR, one entry per CDR3 protein. The sample holds some 21,000 distinct CDR3 sequences, around 50% seen once. This specimen consisted of CD4+ T cells from blood, obtained before SARS-CoV-2 vaccination. These receptor sequences come from a human donor who had recovered from COVID-19.

The chain recombines TRBV7-9 with TRBJ2-3; 8 nucleotides match TRBD2. The germline gives CDR1 SEHNR, CDR2 FQNEAQ (reference sequence). CDR3 size: 16 residues. Losses at the gene ends were 2 bases for V and 6 bases for J; bases not matched to a gene: 10. As DNA, the CDR3 is TGTGCCAGCAGCTTAATGCCCGGGAGGGAAGGTGATACGCAGTATTTT. Translated: CASSLMPGREGDTQYF. The full variable domain, rest sourced from reference TRBV7-9 and TRBJ2-3, is DTGVSQNPRHKITKRGQNVTFRCDPISEHNRLYWYRQTLGQGPEFLTYFQNEAQLEKSRLLSDRFSAERPKGSFSTLEIQRTEQGDSAMYLCASSLMPGREGDTQYFGPGTRLTVL.